Each of the 5 T cell receptor beta chains below was sequenced from the same sample in a study of patients and donors after allogeneic stem cell transplantation. In TCRdb, the RT-PCR reads were re-called with MiXCR into one record per CDR3 protein. The sample has roughly 940,000 distinct CDR3 sequences; roughly 18% are singletons. Input material: blood, either unsorted or a sorted T cell fraction (not recorded which). The receptors originated from a human donor who was either an allogeneic HSCT recipient or a stem cell or donor lymphocyte infusion donor (not recorded which). It is not recorded whose cells these are; they may come from a transplant donor.

This clonotype showed up many times. The V and J genes are TRBV20-1 and TRBJ1-1, with 10 nucleotides matching TRBD1. V trimming: 0 bases; J trimming: 8 bases; junction bases outside the gene matches: 0. Germline V gene data show CDR1 as DFQATT and CDR2 as SNEGSKA (reference sequence). The CDR3 covers 12 residues. CDR3 coding DNA: TGCAGTGCTAGAGAGACAGGGGGCGAAGCTTTCTTT. Its translation: CSARETGGEAFF.

This clonotype was detected only a few times. V and J are TRBV7-2 and TRBJ2-7; tentative D call: TRBD1 (6 bases). Between the trimmed V and J ends, which lost 4 bases and 3 bases, there was a span of 10 bases. The CDR3 runs to 13 residues. From germline, CDR1 is SGHTA and CDR2 FQGNSA. CDR3 residues: CASSYTGIYEQYF. The CDR3 DNA sequence: TGTGCCAGCAGCTATACAGGGATCTACGAGCAGTACTTC.

J is TRBJ2-3 and V is TRBV12-5; D not resolved. The CDR3 contains 14 residues. Germline lookup yields CDR1 LGHNT and CDR2 FRNRAP. Trimming took off 1 base at V and 1 base at J, with 6 bases between the two ends. As DNA, the CDR3 is TGTGCTAGTGGTTTGGCTGTGGGCACAGATACGCAGTATTTT. It encodes CASGLAVGTDTQYF.

This clonotype was recorded many times. The genes are TRBV5-1 and TRBJ2-3; a weak D match, TRBD2 (7 bases). Per the germline V gene, CDR1 is SGHRS and CDR2 is YFSETQ. V was clipped by 4 bases and J by 1 base, with 13 bases between them. The CDR3 consists of 15 residues. In DNA, the CDR3 is TGCGCCAGCAGCCTTCGAGGGGGGGGCACAGATACGCAGTATTTT. Protein: CASSLRGGGTDTQYF.

The chain is built from TRBV18 and TRBJ1-1; 10 bases line up with TRBD1. The CDR3 is made up of 14 amino acids. V was pared by 4 bases and J by 6 bases, with 5 bases of the junction left unmatched. CDR1 and CDR2 from the germline V gene are KGHSH and LQKENI. The CDR3 here is CASSLDRGPAEAFF. CDR3 bases: TGTGCCAGCTCACTCGACAGGGGGCCGGCTGAAGCTTTCTTT.